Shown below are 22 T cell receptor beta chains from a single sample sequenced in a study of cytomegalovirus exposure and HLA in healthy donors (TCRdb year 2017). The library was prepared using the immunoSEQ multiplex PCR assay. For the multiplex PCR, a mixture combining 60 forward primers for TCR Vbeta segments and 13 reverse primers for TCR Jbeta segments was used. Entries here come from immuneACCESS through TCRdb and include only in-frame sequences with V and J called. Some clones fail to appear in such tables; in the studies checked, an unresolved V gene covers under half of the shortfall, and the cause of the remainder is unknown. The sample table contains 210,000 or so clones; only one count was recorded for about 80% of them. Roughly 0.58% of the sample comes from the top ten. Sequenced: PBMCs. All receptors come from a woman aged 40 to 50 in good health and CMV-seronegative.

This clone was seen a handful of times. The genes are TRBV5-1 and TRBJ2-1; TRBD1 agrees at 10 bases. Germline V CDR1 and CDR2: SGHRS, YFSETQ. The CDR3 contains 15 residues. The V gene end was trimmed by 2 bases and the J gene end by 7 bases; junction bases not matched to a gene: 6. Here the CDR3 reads CASSFRQGAGNEQFF. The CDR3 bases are TGCGCCAGCAGCTTCAGACAGGGGGCTGGGAATGAGCAGTTCTTC.

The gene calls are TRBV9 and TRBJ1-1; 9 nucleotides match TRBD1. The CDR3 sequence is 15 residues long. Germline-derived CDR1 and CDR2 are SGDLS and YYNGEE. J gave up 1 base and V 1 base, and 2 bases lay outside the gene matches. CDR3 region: CASSVTGGANTEAFF. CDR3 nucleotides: TGTGCCAGCAGCGTAACAGGGGGCGCGAACACTGAAGCTTTCTTT.

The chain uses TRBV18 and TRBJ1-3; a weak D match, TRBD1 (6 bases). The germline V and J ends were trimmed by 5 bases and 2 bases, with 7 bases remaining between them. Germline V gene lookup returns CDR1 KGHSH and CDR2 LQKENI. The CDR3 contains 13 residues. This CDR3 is CASSNRAGNTIYF. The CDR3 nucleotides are TGTGCCAGCTCAAACAGGGCTGGAAACACCATATATTTT.

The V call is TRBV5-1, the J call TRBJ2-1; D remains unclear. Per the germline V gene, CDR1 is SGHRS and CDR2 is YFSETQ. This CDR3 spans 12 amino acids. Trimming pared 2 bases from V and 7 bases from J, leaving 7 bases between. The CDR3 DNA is TGCGCCAGCAGCTTCGAGGTTAATGAGCAGTTCTTC. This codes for CASSFEVNEQFF.

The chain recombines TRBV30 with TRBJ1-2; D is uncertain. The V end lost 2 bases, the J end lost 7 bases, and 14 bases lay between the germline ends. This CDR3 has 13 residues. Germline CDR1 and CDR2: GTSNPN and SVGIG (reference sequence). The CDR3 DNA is TGTGCCTGGAGTTCCCTAGGAAAAGGTGGCTACACCTTC. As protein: CAWSSLGKGGYTF.

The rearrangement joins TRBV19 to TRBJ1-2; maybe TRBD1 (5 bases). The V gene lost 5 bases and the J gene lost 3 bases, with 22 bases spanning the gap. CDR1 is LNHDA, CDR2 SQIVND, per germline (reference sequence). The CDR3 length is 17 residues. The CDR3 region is CASSPGGGYTRDYGYTF. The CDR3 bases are TGTGCCAGTAGTCCGGGCGGGGGATACACCCGCGACTATGGCTACACCTTC.

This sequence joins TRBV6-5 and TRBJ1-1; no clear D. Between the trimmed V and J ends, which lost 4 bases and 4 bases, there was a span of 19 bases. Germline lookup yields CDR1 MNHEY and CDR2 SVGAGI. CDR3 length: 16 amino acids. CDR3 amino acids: CASSFRTARSGTEAFF. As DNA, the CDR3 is TGTGCCAGCAGTTTTAGGACTGCCCGTAGTGGCACTGAAGCTTTCTTT.

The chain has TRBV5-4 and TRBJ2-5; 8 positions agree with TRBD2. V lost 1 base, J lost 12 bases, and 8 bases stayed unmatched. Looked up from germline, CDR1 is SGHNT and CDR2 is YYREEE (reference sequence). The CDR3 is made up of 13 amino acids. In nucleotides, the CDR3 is TGTGCCAGCAGCTTGCCCGGGGGGGCCCCGAAGTACTTC. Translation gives CASSLPGGAPKYF.

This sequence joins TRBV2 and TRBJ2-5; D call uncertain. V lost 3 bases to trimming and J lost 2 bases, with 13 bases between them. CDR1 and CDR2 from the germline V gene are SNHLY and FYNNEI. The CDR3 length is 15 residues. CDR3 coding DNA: TGTGCCAGCAGTGATATCTGGAGTGTGCAAGAGACCCAGTACTTC. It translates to CASSDIWSVQETQYF.

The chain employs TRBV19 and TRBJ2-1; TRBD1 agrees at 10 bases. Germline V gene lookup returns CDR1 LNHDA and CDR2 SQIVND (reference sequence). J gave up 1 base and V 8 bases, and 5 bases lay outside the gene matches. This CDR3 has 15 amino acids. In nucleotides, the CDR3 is TGTGCCAGTCAGCCGGGACAGGGGTCCTACAATGAGCAGTTCTTC. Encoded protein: CASQPGQGSYNEQFF.

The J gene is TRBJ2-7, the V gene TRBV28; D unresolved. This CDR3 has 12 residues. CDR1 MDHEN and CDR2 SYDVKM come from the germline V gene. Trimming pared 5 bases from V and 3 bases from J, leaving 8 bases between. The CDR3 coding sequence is TGTGCCAGCAGTAGTCCGAGCTACGAGCAGTACTTC. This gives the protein CASSSPSYEQYF.

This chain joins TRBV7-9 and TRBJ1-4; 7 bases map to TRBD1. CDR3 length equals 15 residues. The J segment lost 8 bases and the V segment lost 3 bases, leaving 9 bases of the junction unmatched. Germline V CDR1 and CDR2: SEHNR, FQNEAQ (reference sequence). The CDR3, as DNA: TGTGCCAGCAGCTTCAGGGACAGTGAAGGCGAAAAACTGTTTTTT. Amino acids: CASSFRDSEGEKLFF.

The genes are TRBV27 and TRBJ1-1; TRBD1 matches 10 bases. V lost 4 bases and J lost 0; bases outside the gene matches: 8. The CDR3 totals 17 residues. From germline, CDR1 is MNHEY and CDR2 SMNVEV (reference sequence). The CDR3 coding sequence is TGTGCCAGCAGTTCCCTTTGGGACAGGGGAGTGAACACTGAAGCTTTCTTT. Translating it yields CASSSLWDRGVNTEAFF.

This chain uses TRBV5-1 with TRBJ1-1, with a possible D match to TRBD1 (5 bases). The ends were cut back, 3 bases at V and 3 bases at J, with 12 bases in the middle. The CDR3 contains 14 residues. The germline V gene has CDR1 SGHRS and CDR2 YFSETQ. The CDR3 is CASSWDSRDTEAFF. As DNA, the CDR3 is TGCGCCAGCAGCTGGGACTCAAGGGACACTGAAGCTTTCTTT.

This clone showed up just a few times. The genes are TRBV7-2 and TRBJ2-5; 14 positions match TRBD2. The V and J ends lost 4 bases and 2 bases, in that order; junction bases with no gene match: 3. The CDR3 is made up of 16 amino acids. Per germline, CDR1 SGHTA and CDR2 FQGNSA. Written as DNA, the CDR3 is TGTGCCAGCAGCTCAGGACTAGCGGGGGGACAAGAGACCCAGTACTTC. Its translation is CASSSGLAGGQETQYF.

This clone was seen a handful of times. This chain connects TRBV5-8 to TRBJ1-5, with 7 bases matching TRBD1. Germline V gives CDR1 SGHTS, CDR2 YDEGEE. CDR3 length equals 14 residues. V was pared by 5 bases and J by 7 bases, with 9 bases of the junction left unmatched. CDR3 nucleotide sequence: TGTGCCAGCAGTTTAAGACAGGGTGGACAGCCCCAGCATTTT. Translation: CASSLRQGGQPQHF.

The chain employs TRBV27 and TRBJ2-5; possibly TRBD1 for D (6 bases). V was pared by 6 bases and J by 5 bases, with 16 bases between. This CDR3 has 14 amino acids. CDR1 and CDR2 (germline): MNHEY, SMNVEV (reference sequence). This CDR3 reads CASRSGHPAETQYF. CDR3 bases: TGTGCCAGCAGATCGGGACACCCTGCGGAGACCCAGTACTTC.

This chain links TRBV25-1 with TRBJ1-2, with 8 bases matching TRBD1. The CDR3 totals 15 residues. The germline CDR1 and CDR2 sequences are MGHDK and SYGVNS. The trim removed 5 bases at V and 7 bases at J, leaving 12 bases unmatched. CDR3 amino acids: CASSSPLTGAAGYTF. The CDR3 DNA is TGTGCCAGCAGTTCACCTCTGACAGGGGCCGCTGGCTACACCTTC.

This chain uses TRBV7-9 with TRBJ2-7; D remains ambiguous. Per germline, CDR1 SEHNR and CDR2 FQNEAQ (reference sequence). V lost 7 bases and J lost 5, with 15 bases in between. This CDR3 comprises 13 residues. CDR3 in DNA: TGTGCCAGCACCCCCTTTAGTACCCACGAGCAGTACTTC. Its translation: CASTPFSTHEQYF.

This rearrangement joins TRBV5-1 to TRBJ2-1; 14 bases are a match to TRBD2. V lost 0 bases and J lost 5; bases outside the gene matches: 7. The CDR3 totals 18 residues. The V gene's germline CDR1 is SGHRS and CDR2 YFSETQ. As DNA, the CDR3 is TGCGCCAGCAGCTTGGCCCCTGGACTAGCGGGGGGACACAATGAGCAGTTCTTC. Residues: CASSLAPGLAGGHNEQFF.

CDR3 in amino acids: CASSLGGTGIASPLHF. CDR3 in DNA: TGTGCCAGCAGCTTAGGAGGGACAGGGATCGCTTCACCCCTCCACTTT. The V gene is TRBV7-9, the J gene TRBJ1-6; 9 bases agree with TRBD1. The CDR3 has 16 amino acids. Germline V lookup: CDR1 SEHNR, CDR2 FQNEAQ (reference sequence). With V trimmed by 1 base and J by 9 bases, 7 bases remained unmatched.

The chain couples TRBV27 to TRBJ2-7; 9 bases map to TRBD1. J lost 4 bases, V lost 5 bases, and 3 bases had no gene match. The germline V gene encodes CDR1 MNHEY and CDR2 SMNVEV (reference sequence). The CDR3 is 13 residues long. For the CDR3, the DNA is TGTGCCAGCAGTGCGGGACAGGGTTACGAGCAGTACTTC. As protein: CASSAGQGYEQYF.